Below, 24 T cell receptor beta chains from the same sample are listed, as sequenced in a study of monozygotic twins with inflammatory bowel disease. From its re-call of the 5' RACE reads, TCRdb lists each CDR3 protein once, without DNA. The sample features 330,000 or so distinct CDR3 sequences, with around 2% in its top ten. The sample comprised blood. The receptor set was obtained from a human donor with ulcerative colitis or Crohn's disease, or a healthy co-twin of an affected twin (not recorded which).

The chain couples TRBV5-6 to TRBJ2-7; no DNA is available, so the TRBD1 call from TCRdb remains unchecked. Germline values: CDR1 SGHDT, CDR2 YYEEEE. The CDR3 is 15 residues long. The CDR3 reads CASSVTGTVRREQYF.

The genes are TRBV7-6 and TRBJ2-2. CDR1 is SGHVS and CDR2 is FNYEAQ in the germline V gene. This CDR3 has 17 amino acids. The CDR3 loop is CASSLATTDSSTGELFF.

V usage is TRBV6-2 or TRBV6-3 and J usage is TRBJ2-6; lacking DNA, the TRBD2 call made by TCRdb goes unchecked. The CDR3 length is 20 residues. Germline V gene sequence: CDR1 MNHEY, CDR2 SVGEGT. The CDR3 here is CASSYSKPSGSTSRANVLTF.

The rearrangement links TRBV20-1 to TRBJ1-5; TCRdb proposes TRBD1, but this gene call is untestable without DNA. CDR3 length: 14 residues. The germline gives CDR1 DFQATT, CDR2 SNEGSKA (reference sequence). The CDR3 sequence: CSAVKQGANQPQHF.

The chain joins TRBV4-1 to TRBJ2-3. CDR1 is MGHRA and CDR2 is YSYEKL in the germline V gene. The CDR3 covers 11 residues. CDR3 loop: CASSQRDTQYF.

V is TRBV12-5 and J is TRBJ1-6. The CDR3 totals 18 residues. Germline V gene lookup returns CDR1 LGHNT and CDR2 FRNRAP. CDR3: CASGSRQVRRGGNSPLHF.

The CDR3: CASSLGALGPNTEAFF. The genes are TRBV5-1 and TRBJ1-1. There are 16 residues in the CDR3. Per the germline V gene, CDR1 is SGHRS and CDR2 is YFSETQ.

This sequence joins TRBV3-1 and TRBJ2-7; TCRdb's D gene call, TRBD2, goes unchecked for lack of DNA. This CDR3 is built from 12 residues. Germline lookup yields CDR1 LGHDT and CDR2 YNNKEL (reference sequence). The CDR3: CASSQGEGGKYF.

The chain has TRBV5-1 and TRBJ2-1; TCRdb outputs TRBD2, but without DNA this stays unchecked. The CDR3 has 15 amino acids. Germline CDR1 is SGHRS and CDR2 is YFSETQ. The CDR3 here is CASSFLVATDNEQFF.

V gene TRBV15 combines with J gene TRBJ2-5; TCRdb names TRBD1, which stays unverified in the absence of DNA. The germline gives CDR1 LNHNV, CDR2 YYDKDF (reference sequence). CDR3 length equals 17 residues. This chain's CDR3 is CATSRDYPGQGQETQYF.

This chain uses TRBV28 with TRBJ2-2; with no DNA, the TCRdb D assignment of TRBD2 cannot be verified. This CDR3 has 13 residues. Per the germline V gene, CDR1 is MDHEN and CDR2 is SYDVKM. CDR3 loop: CASSLKTSSGLFF.

This chain uses TRBV20-1 with TRBJ2-3; lacking DNA, the TRBD2 call made by TCRdb goes unchecked. CDR1 and CDR2 from the germline V gene are DFQATT and SNEGSKA (reference sequence). This CDR3 comprises 17 residues. The CDR3 loop reads CSAAETSGTGNRDTQYF.

The chain is built from TRBV4-1 and TRBJ2-5; TCRdb reports TRBD2, a call that lacks DNA to check it against. Looked up from germline, CDR1 is MGHRA and CDR2 is YSYEKL. The length of the CDR3 is 15 residues. The CDR3 loop reads CASSQDSGGGQTQYF.

The chain has TRBV3-1 and TRBJ1-3. The germline CDR1 and CDR2 sequences are LGHDT and YNNKEL (reference sequence). The length of the CDR3 is 15 residues. CDR3 sequence reads: CASSQVLGSGNTIYF.

J is TRBJ2-3 and V is TRBV27; no DNA is available, so the TRBD1 call from TCRdb remains unchecked. The CDR3 totals 13 residues. CDR1 and CDR2 (germline): MNHEY, SMNVEV (reference sequence). The CDR3 protein is CASSPRWAYTQYF.

The chain has TRBV20-1 and TRBJ1-2; there is no DNA to check the TCRdb D call of TRBD1. Germline assignment: CDR1 DFQATT and CDR2 SNEGSKA (reference sequence). CDR3 size: 14 residues. CDR3 protein: CSAPGGDRGYGYTF.

The V call is TRBV2, the J call TRBJ2-2; TCRdb selects TRBD2, and the lack of DNA leaves this call unchecked. The CDR3 loop spans 12 amino acids. Germline CDR1 is SNHLY and CDR2 is FYNNEI. The CDR3 loop reads CASKRGTGELFF.

The chain links TRBV7-2 to TRBJ1-6; no DNA is available, so the TRBD1 call from TCRdb remains unchecked. The CDR3 spans 15 residues. Germline values: CDR1 SGHTA, CDR2 FQGNSA. The CDR3 is CASSSAGTYNSPLHF.

The chain joins TRBV25-1 to TRBJ1-5. The CDR3 length is 14 residues. Germline V lookup: CDR1 MGHDK, CDR2 SYGVNS. CDR3 in amino acids: CASSDPSSNQPQHF.

The chain combines TRBV29-1 with TRBJ1-2; the D call of TRBD1 rests on TCRdb alone, since no DNA is present to check it. Germline V gene lookup returns CDR1 SQVTM and CDR2 ANQGSEA. CDR3 size: 13 residues. The CDR3: CSVEDLAGNGYTF. Filled out from reference TRBV29-1 and TRBJ1-2, the complete variable domain reads SAVISQKPSRDICQRGTSLTIQCQVDSQVTMMFWYRQQPGQSLTLIATANQGSEATYESGFVIDKFPISRPNLTFSTLTVSNMSPEDSSIYLCSVEDLAGNGYTFGSGTRLTVV.

The chain carries TRBV5-1 and TRBJ1-2; TCRdb designates TRBD1, a call that cannot be tested without DNA. The germline gives CDR1 SGHRS, CDR2 YFSETQ. The CDR3 is made up of 14 amino acids. The CDR3 loop reads CASSLDRTGDGYTF.

The chain carries TRBV7-9 and TRBJ1-2; TCRdb indicates TRBD1, and absent DNA this call remains unverified. The germline CDR1 and CDR2 sequences are SEHNR and FQNEAQ (reference sequence). The CDR3 has 12 residues. This CDR3 reads CASSLGHPRYTF.

The rearrangement joins TRBV6-1 to TRBJ2-3; TCRdb selects TRBD1, and the lack of DNA leaves this call unchecked. There are 13 residues in the CDR3. Germline V gene lookup returns CDR1 MNHNS and CDR2 SASEGT. The CDR3 sequence: CAGSGQGTDTQYF.

The V call is TRBV28, the J call TRBJ2-7. From germline, CDR1 is MDHEN and CDR2 SYDVKM. The CDR3 contains 11 residues. The CDR3 reads CASSLIGFLYF.